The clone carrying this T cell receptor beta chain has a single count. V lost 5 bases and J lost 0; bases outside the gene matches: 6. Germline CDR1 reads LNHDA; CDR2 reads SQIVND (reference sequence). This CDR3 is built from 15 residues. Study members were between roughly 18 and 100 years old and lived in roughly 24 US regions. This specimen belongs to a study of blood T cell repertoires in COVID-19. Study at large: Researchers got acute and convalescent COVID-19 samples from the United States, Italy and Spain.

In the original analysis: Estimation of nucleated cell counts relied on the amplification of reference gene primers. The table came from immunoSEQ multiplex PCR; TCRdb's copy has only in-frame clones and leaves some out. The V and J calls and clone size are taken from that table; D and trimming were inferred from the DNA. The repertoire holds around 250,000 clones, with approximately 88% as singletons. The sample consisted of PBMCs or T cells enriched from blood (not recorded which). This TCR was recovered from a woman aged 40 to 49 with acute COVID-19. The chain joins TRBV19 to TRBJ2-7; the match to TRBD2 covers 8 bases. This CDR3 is CASSVNSGTSYEQYF. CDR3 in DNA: TGTGCCAGTAGTGTAAATAGCGGGACCTCCTACGAGCAGTACTTC.